The sample holds many counts of the clone carrying this T cell receptor beta chain. This CDR3 has 15 amino acids. Germline V gene sequence: CDR1 SGHRS, CDR2 YFSETQ. Unmatched junction bases numbered 8, after V lost 2 bases and J lost 8 bases. The source of the sample is a study of T cells in Graves' hyperthyroidism and ophthalmopathy. Clinical Activity Scores of at least 3, NOSPECS grades of at least 4 and durations under 3 months characterized ophthalmopathy patients. Patients showing uncontrolled infection, other autoimmune disease, pregnancy or lactation were ineligible. Regions amplified from RNA transcripts were the TCR beta CDR3 regions. Primed by the HTBI set, a first-round RT-PCR was run on the TCR CDR3. Each CDR3 protein gets one entry after TCRdb re-called the multiplex PCR reads with MiXCR. Of about 600,000 distinct CDR3 sequences in the sample, approximately 15% were seen once.

The rearrangement uses TRBV5-1 and TRBJ2-1; TRBD1 matches 9 bases. The clonotype was recovered from a woman in her forties with Graves' ophthalmopathy. The source material was blood. The CDR3 bases are TGCGCCAGCAGCTTTGGGACAGGGAGTTGGGATGAGCAGTTCTTC. Its protein is CASSFGTGSWDEQFF.